This T cell receptor beta chain was identified during a study of neurological immune-mediated disorders. Stated time point: longitudinal time-point 1 (baseline). This clonotype was counted ten times or more. TCRdb re-called the 5' RACE reads with MiXCR, one entry per CDR3 protein. The sample consists of 60,000 to 90,000 distinct CDR3 sequences, roughly 10% of them appearing once. The CDR3 has 11 amino acids. V was pared by 5 bases and J by 4 bases, with 5 bases between. Looked up from germline, CDR1 is SGHTA and CDR2 is FQGNSA. The chain combines TRBV7-2 with TRBJ1-1; no firm D call. Sequencing used PBMCs. The sequence was collected from a man aged 25-45 years in good health. CDR3 sequence (DNA): TGTGCCAGCAGCCGGACCACTGAAGCTTTCTTT. The encoded protein is CASSRTTEAFF.